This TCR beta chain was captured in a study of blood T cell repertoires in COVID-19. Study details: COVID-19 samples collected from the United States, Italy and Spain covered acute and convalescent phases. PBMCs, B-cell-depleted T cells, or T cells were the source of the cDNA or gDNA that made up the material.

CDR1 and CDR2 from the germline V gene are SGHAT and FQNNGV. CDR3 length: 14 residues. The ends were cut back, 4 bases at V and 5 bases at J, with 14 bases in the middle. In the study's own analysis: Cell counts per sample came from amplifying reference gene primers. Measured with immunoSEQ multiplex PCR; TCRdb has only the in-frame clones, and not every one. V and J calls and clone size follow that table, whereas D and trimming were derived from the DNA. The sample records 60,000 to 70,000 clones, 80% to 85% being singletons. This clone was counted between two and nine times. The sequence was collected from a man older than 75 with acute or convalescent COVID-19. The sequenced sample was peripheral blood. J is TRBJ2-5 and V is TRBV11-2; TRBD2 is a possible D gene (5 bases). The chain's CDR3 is CASSSLRTGETQYF. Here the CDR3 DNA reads TGTGCCAGCAGCTCCTTGAGGACGGGGGAGACCCAGTACTTC.